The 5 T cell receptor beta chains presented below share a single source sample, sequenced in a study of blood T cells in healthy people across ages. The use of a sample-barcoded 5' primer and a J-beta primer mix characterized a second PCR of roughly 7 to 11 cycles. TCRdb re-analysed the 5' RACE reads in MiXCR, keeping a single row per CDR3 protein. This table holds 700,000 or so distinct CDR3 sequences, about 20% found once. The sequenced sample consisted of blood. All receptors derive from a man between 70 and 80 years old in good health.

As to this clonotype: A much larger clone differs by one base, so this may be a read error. The DNA for the CDR3 is TGTGTCAGCAGCGCCCGAAGACAACCCAATGAGCAGTTCTTC. Translation gives CVSSARRQPNEQFF. The chain couples TRBV7-6 to TRBJ2-1; D unresolved. The CDR3 runs to 14 residues. Germline V lookup: CDR1 SGHVS, CDR2 FNYEAQ. The variable domain in full, completed from reference TRBV7-6 and TRBJ2-1, reads GAGVSQSPRYKVTKRGQDVALRCDPISGHVSLYWYRQALGQGPEFLTYFNYEAQQDKSGLPNDRFSAERPEGSISTLTIQRTEQRDSAMYRCVSSARRQPNEQFFGPGTRLTVL.

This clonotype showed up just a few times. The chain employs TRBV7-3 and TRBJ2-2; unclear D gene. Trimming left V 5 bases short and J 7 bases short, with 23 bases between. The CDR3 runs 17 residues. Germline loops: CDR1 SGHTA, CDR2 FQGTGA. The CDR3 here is CASSPRVLEPISGELFF. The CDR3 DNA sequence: TGTGCCAGCAGCCCACGCGTGCTGGAGCCGATTAGCGGGGAGCTGTTTTTT.

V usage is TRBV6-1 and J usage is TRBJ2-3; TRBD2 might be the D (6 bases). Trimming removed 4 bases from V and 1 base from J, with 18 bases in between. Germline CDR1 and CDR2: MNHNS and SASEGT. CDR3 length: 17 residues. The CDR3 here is CASSGTGGGKGTDTQYF. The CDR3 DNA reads TGTGCCAGCAGTGGAACAGGAGGCGGGAAGGGCACAGATACGCAGTATTTT.

CDR3 bases: TGTGCCAGCAGTTTAGCAGGACTCTATGAAAAACTGTTTTTT. This sequence encodes CASSLAGLYEKLFF. The chain employs TRBV12-3 or TRBV12-4 and TRBJ1-4; D is undetermined. CDR3 length: 14 amino acids. Trimming cost V 0 bases and J 6 bases, with 8 bases left between them.

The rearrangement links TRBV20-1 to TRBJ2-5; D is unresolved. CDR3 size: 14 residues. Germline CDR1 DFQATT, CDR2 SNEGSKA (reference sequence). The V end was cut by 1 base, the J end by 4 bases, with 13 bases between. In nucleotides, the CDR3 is TGCAGTGCTAGAGGGGCTTACCTGGGAGAGACCCAGTACTTC. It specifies CSARGAYLGETQYF.